This passage covers 17 T cell receptor beta chains from one sample sequenced in a study of technical replicates of blood from a few donors. Using immunoSEQ multiplex PCR, the repertoire was profiled, and TCRdb retains in-frame clones only, with some absent. The top ten clones hold under 0.3% of a sample with approximately 75,000 clones, 97% of them seen once. The specimen sequenced was T cells isolated from PBMCs. These receptors all stem from a human donor in good health.

The rearrangement uses TRBV29-1 and TRBJ2-2, with TRBD1 matching 7 bases. V was clipped by 4 bases and J by 3 bases; unmatched bases: 5. The CDR3 contains 14 residues. Looked up from germline, CDR1 is SQVTM and CDR2 is ANQGSEA. CDR3 bases: TGCAGCGTTGGTAGGGGGCGAGACACCGGGGAGCTGTTTTTT. Translating gives CSVGRGRDTGELFF.

This chain uses TRBV5-5 with TRBJ2-5; 7 nucleotides agree with TRBD1. Trimming at V came to 4 bases and at J to 2 bases, leaving 14 bases not matched to a gene. CDR1 is SGHKS, CDR2 YYEKEE, per germline (reference sequence). This CDR3 has 17 amino acids. This chain's CDR3 is CASSGLTGESRQETQYF. In DNA form, the CDR3 reads TGTGCCAGCAGCGGACTTACAGGGGAAAGTAGACAAGAGACCCAGTACTTC.

The chain uses TRBV5-1 and TRBJ2-2, with 10 bases lining up with TRBD2. The CDR3 runs 14 residues. Germline CDR1 SGHRS, CDR2 YFSETQ. The V gene end was trimmed by 4 bases and the J gene end by 7 bases; junction bases not matched to a gene: 4. The CDR3 is CASSRTSGGGELFF. CDR3 DNA sequence: TGCGCCAGCAGCCGGACTAGCGGAGGCGGGGAGCTGTTTTTT.

This chain uses TRBV6-5 with TRBJ1-1, with D hard to call. This CDR3 comprises 15 residues. The V end lost 6 bases, the J end lost 6 bases, and 20 bases lay between the germline ends. The germline CDR1 and CDR2 sequences are MNHEY and SVGAGI. CDR3 protein: CASRALGGIDAEAFF. The CDR3 coding sequence is TGTGCCAGCAGAGCCCTTGGAGGGATCGATGCTGAAGCTTTCTTT.

This clone is a singleton in its sample. This sequence joins TRBV15 and TRBJ1-4; 7 nucleotides match TRBD1. CDR1 is LNHNV, CDR2 YYDKDF, per germline (reference sequence). This CDR3 spans 14 amino acids. V trimming: 1 base; J trimming: 8 bases; junction bases outside the gene matches: 4. The CDR3 DNA reads TGTGCCACCAGCAGAGGGGGACAGAGCGAAAAACTGTTTTTT. Amino acid sequence: CATSRGGQSEKLFF.

V gene TRBV5-6 combines with J gene TRBJ1-1; 7 positions agree with TRBD1. Germline CDR1 SGHDT, CDR2 YYEEEE. This CDR3 region has 14 residues. The junction had 4 bases not matched to a gene; V was cut back by 1 base and J by 4 bases. CDR3 residues: CASSLTQGFTEAFF. The CDR3 DNA is TGTGCCAGCAGCTTGACACAGGGGTTCACTGAAGCTTTCTTT.

This chain links TRBV9 with TRBJ2-1; 11 positions match TRBD2. Germline V CDR1 and CDR2: SGDLS, YYNGEE. CDR3 size: 16 residues. Losses at the gene ends were 9 bases for V and 10 bases for J; bases not matched to a gene: 18. The CDR3 DNA sequence: TGTGCCACGGCGCCGACTAGCGGGAACGCGGTATACGAGCAGTTCTTC. Its translation: CATAPTSGNAVYEQFF.

Comments on this clone: The sample has other DNA sequences that encode this CDR3 too. V usage is TRBV9 and J usage is TRBJ2-7, with 9 nucleotides matching TRBD2. V shed 0 bases, J shed 4 bases, and the junction held 5 bases outside the gene matches. Germline CDR1 and CDR2: SGDLS and YYNGEE. The CDR3 extends over 15 amino acids. For the CDR3, the DNA is TGTGCCAGCAGCGTAGGTGCGGGAGGGCCTTACGAGCAGTACTTC. It yields the protein CASSVGAGGPYEQYF.

The CDR3 protein is CASTPDVDSHNEQFF. CDR3 coding DNA: TGTGCCAGCACCCCAGACGTAGACAGTCACAATGAGCAGTTCTTC. This sequence joins TRBV7-9 and TRBJ2-1, with D possibly being TRBD1 (5 bases). The CDR3 sequence is 15 residues long. Germline CDR1 SEHNR, CDR2 FQNEAQ (reference sequence). V lost 7 bases and J lost 5, with 18 bases in between.

The chain uses TRBV9 and TRBJ2-7; 8 bases align to TRBD2. The CDR3 loop spans 14 amino acids. Unmatched junction bases numbered 3, after V lost 0 bases and J lost 4 bases. From germline, CDR1 is SGDLS and CDR2 YYNGEE. The CDR3 region is CASSVAGGPYEQYF. DNA for the CDR3: TGTGCCAGCAGCGTAGCGGGAGGGCCATACGAGCAGTACTTC.

This clone was observed a single time. This sequence joins TRBV7-2 and TRBJ2-3; weak D call: TRBD2 (6 bases). Trimming stripped 5 bases from V and 3 bases from J, with 18 bases between. The CDR3 has 16 amino acids. The germline V gene has CDR1 SGHTA and CDR2 FQGNSA. In DNA form, the CDR3 reads TGTGCCAGCAGCGACTTGACTAGTTCATTAACAGATACGCAGTATTTT. Its translation: CASSDLTSSLTDTQYF.

The chain uses TRBV27 and TRBJ1-4; possibly TRBD1 for D (5 bases). The CDR3 extends over 13 amino acids. The V end was cut by 2 bases, the J end by 8 bases, with 9 bases between. Germline CDR1 is MNHEY and CDR2 is SMNVEV (reference sequence). The CDR3 region has the DNA TGTGCCAGCAGTTTAAGCAGGGAAGAAAAACTGTTTTTT. It translates to CASSLSREEKLFF.

This clone came up a few times. This chain uses TRBV9 with TRBJ1-1; D gene unclear. V was clipped by 3 bases and J by 1 base, with 10 bases between them. The CDR3 totals 14 residues. Germline CDR1 reads SGDLS; CDR2 reads YYNGEE. CDR3 nucleotides: TGTGCCAGCAGCGATTGGGCATCGAACACTGAAGCTTTCTTT. Translated, it gives CASSDWASNTEAFF.

The CDR3 nucleotides read TGTGCCAGCAGTTTAAAGTATACTAATAACTATGGCTACACCTTC. Protein: CASSLKYTNNYGYTF. This rearrangement joins TRBV27 to TRBJ1-2; D unclear. This CDR3 region has 15 residues. Trimming took off 2 bases at V and 1 base at J, with 11 bases between the two ends. Germline CDR1 reads MNHEY; CDR2 reads SMNVEV (reference sequence).

The chain employs TRBV7-3 and TRBJ2-3, with TRBD2 identical over 8 bases. With V trimmed by 4 bases and J by 4 bases, 4 bases remained unmatched. There are 14 residues in the CDR3. The germline V gene encodes CDR1 SGHTA and CDR2 FQGTGA. CDR3 sequence reads: CASSSGLESDTQYF. The CDR3 nucleotides read TGTGCCAGCAGCTCGGGACTAGAGTCAGATACGCAGTATTTT.

V is TRBV2 and J is TRBJ1-5; maybe TRBD1 (6 bases). The CDR3 spans 16 residues. Germline-derived CDR1 and CDR2 are SNHLY and FYNNEI. V dropped 3 bases and J dropped 3 bases, with 15 bases sitting between them. CDR3 sequence: CASSEEGGAYNQPQHF. The CDR3 nucleotides read TGTGCCAGCAGTGAGGAAGGGGGGGCGTACAATCAGCCCCAGCATTTT.

V is TRBV9 and J is TRBJ1-2; 9 bases match TRBD1. CDR3 length: 17 residues. CDR1 and CDR2 from the germline V gene are SGDLS and YYNGEE. The V and J ends lost 0 bases and 4 bases, in that order; junction bases with no gene match: 10. The CDR3 is CASSVDKKTGGIYGYTF. The CDR3 DNA reads TGTGCCAGCAGCGTAGACAAAAAGACAGGGGGAATCTATGGCTACACCTTC. Variable domain in full (rest from reference TRBV9 and TRBJ1-2): DSGVTQTPKHLITATGQRVTLRCSPRSGDLSVYWYQQSLDQGLQFLIQYYNGEERAKGNILERFSAQQFPDLHSELNLSSLELGDSALYFCASSVDKKTGGIYGYTFGSGTRLTVV.